This TCR beta chain originates from a study of regulatory T cells in long-lasting Graves disease. Study overall: Persistent Graves' disease required over 5 years of antithyroid drugs and positive TSH receptor antibodies. Broader study findings: Small numbers of samples may have cut accuracy. With 2,500 to 3,500 shared public clonotypes, persistent patients exceeded new patients, who shared about a thousand.

CDR1 and CDR2 (germline): LNHDA, SQIVND (reference sequence). With 7 bases clipped from V and 4 bases from J, the junction kept 6 bases outside the gene matches. This CDR3 is 14 amino acids long. The sample's time point: persistent/refractory GD, antithyroid drugs over 5 years with positive TRAb. PBMC RNA was the source of the TCR library. The EDTA tubes were filled with 7 to 9.5 milliliters of drawn peripheral blood. The sample holds one count of this clonotype. The target antigen is unknown. Building the TCR beta libraries relied on iRepertoire HTBI primers, and CDR3 regions underwent Arm-PCR. TCRdb itself ran the multiplex PCR reads through MiXCR, one entry per CDR3 protein. The sample lists a few hundred thousand distinct CDR3 sequences; about a quarter were seen once.

The clonotype originates from a female donor with Graves disease. The sequences come from peripheral blood mononuclear cells (PBMCs), collected when the disease was refractory, from a patient treated with antithyroid drugs. The rearrangement uses TRBV19 and TRBJ2-2, with 7 bases that match TRBD2. CDR3 sequence: CASIRPGGTGELFF. DNA of the CDR3: TGTGCCAGTATTCGGCCGGGAGGCACCGGGGAGCTGTTTTTT.